This TCR beta chain stems from a study of cytomegalovirus exposure and HLA in healthy donors. Germline CDR1 reads SGHVS; CDR2 reads FQNEAQ. CDR3 length: 15 residues. V lost 1 base and J lost 7; bases outside the gene matches: 4. Primers included in the PCR were 60 Vbeta and 13 Jbeta primers. Profiled with immunoSEQ multiplex PCR; TCRdb holds only in-frame clones, not every one. The table includes more than 200,000 clones, approximately 79% detected once. This rearrangement joins TRBV7-8 to TRBJ2-2, with TRBD2 matching 9 bases. Sequenced material: PBMCs. This receptor was obtained from a male donor in good health and CMV-seronegative. CDR3: CASSLGGGAFGELFF. The CDR3 nucleotides read TGTGCCAGCAGCTTAGGCGGGGGGGCCTTCGGGGAGCTGTTTTTT.